This T cell receptor beta chain was sequenced during a study of blood T cell repertoires in COVID-19. V lost 5 bases and J lost 11, with 12 bases in between. The CDR3 length is 11 residues. Germline loops: CDR1 SGHVS, CDR2 FQNEAQ. Libraries were prepared by immunoSEQ multiplex PCR; TCRdb keeps only in-frame clonotypes and omits some of them. The top ten clones hold approximately 2% of a sample with 200,000 to 300,000 clones, less than 90% of them seen once. The TCR was taken from a man aged 25-45 years with active or convalescent COVID-19. The chain couples TRBV7-8 to TRBJ1-1; a weak D match, TRBD1 (5 bases). The sample taken for sequencing was peripheral blood. The CDR3 nucleotides are TGTGCCAGCAGCCCAGACAGAGTGGCTTTCTTT. This translates into CASSPDRVAFF.